What follows are 27 T cell receptor beta chains derived from one specimen sequenced in a study of cytotoxic CD8 clonotypes in ibrutinib-treated CLL. Sequencing was performed with immunoSEQ multiplex PCR; in TCRdb, only in-frame clones are kept and a portion is missing. This sample has approximately 32,000 clones, with about 70% found just once. Here the sequenced sample was PBMCs, taken before ibrutinib treatment. These receptors were collected from a human donor with chronic lymphocytic leukemia.

The chain carries TRBV7-9 and TRBJ2-7, with D possibly being TRBD2 (6 bases). Deletions cut 1 base from V and 0 bases from J, with 10 bases between. Germline-derived CDR1 and CDR2 are SEHNR and FQNEAQ (reference sequence). The CDR3 contains 15 residues. The CDR3 loop is CASSLGGGTSYEQYF. CDR3 nucleotides: TGTGCCAGCAGCTTAGGGGGCGGGACCTCCTACGAGCAGTACTTC. Full variable domain (remainder filled in from reference TRBV7-9 and TRBJ2-7): DTGVSQNPRHKITKRGQNVTFRCDPISEHNRLYWYRQTLGQGPEFLTYFQNEAQLEKSRLLSDRFSAERPKGSFSTLEIQRTEQGDSAMYLCASSLGGGTSYEQYFGPGTRLTVT.

J is TRBJ1-6 and V is TRBV28; the D gene is possibly TRBD1 (5 bases). This CDR3 region has 15 residues. Germline loops: CDR1 MDHEN, CDR2 SYDVKM. V shed 7 bases and J shed 5 bases, with 15 bases lying between them. CDR3 sequence reads: CASTSIQGNNSPLHF. The CDR3, as DNA: TGTGCCAGCACCTCAATTCAGGGAAATAATTCACCCCTCCACTTT.

In its sample, this clone was seen a few times. The chain combines TRBV4-3 with TRBJ2-7; 11 bases are shared with TRBD2. Looked up from germline, CDR1 is LGHNA and CDR2 is YSLEER. This CDR3 region has 15 residues. V was clipped by 2 bases and J by 0 bases; unmatched bases: 0. The CDR3 DNA reads TGCGCCAGCAGCCAAACTAGCGGGGGCTCCTACGAGCAGTACTTC. Translation gives CASSQTSGGSYEQYF.

V and J are TRBV19 and TRBJ1-5; D ambiguous. Trimming shortened V by 5 bases and J by 2 bases, and 13 bases separated the two germline ends. There are 15 residues in the CDR3. Germline V CDR1 and CDR2: LNHDA, SQIVND (reference sequence). The CDR3 sequence is CASSRLLQGNQPQHF. As DNA, the CDR3 is TGTGCCAGTAGTCGCCTACTTCAGGGCAATCAGCCCCAGCATTTT.

The chain links TRBV9 to TRBJ2-3, with TRBD1 matching 7 bases. This CDR3 comprises 19 residues. After removal of 3 bases from V and 1 base from J, the junction contained 17 bases not matched to a gene. The germline V gene encodes CDR1 SGDLS and CDR2 YYNGEE. In nucleotides, the CDR3 is TGTGCCAGCAGCGGAGTACGAGGGGGCCATCCTCTAGGCACAGATACGCAGTATTTT. Translation gives CASSGVRGGHPLGTDTQYF.

This clone was seen only a few times. The rearrangement joins TRBV7-2 to TRBJ2-7, with D perhaps given as TRBD1 or TRBD2 (5 bases each). V was shortened by 3 bases and J by 2 bases, with 20 bases between the two germline ends. Germline V gene data show CDR1 as SGHTA and CDR2 as FQGNSA. The CDR3 loop spans 17 amino acids. CDR3 region: CASSFPHFGGDAYEQYF. CDR3 nucleotides: TGTGCCAGCAGCTTTCCCCACTTTGGGGGAGACGCCTACGAGCAGTACTTC. The entire variable domain, with the rest obtained from reference TRBV7-2 and TRBJ2-7, is as follows: GAGVSQSPSNKVTEKGKDVELRCDPISGHTALYWYRQSLGQGLEFLIYFQGNSAPDKSGLPSDRFSAERTGGSVSTLTIQRTQQEDSAVYLCASSFPHFGGDAYEQYFGPGTRLTVT.

The table lists this clone with a count of one. The chain couples TRBV5-4 to TRBJ2-3; TRBD2 aligns across 10 bases. V was clipped by 1 base and J by 0 bases; unmatched bases: 2. Germline assignment: CDR1 SGHNT and CDR2 YYREEE (reference sequence). This CDR3 has 16 residues. Written as DNA, the CDR3 is TGTGCCAGCAGCTTGAAGCGGGGGGGCAGCACAGATACGCAGTATTTT. Translating it yields CASSLKRGGSTDTQYF. The full variable domain, its missing parts supplied by reference TRBV5-4 and TRBJ2-3, is ETGVTQSPTHLIKTRGQQVTLRCSSQSGHNTVSWYQQALGQGPQFIFQYYREEENGRGNFPPRFSGLQFPNYSSELNVNALELDDSALYLCASSLKRGGSTDTQYFGPGTRLTVL.

This clone was observed a handful of times. The V and J genes are TRBV2 and TRBJ2-3; 14 nucleotides align to TRBD2. CDR1 and CDR2 from the germline V gene are SNHLY and FYNNEI. The CDR3 consists of 18 residues. The V and J ends lost 4 bases and 0 bases, in that order; junction bases with no gene match: 6. The CDR3 sequence: CASSGRTSGGLSTDTQYF. CDR3 DNA: TGTGCCAGCAGTGGGAGGACTAGCGGGGGGCTGAGCACAGATACGCAGTATTTT.

This clone occurred a few times. The chain employs TRBV6-1 and TRBJ2-7; no reliable D call. V lost 2 bases, J lost 5 bases, and 7 bases lay in between. The CDR3 is 12 residues long. Germline V gene lookup returns CDR1 MNHNS and CDR2 SASEGT. The CDR3: CASSETADEQYF. The CDR3 DNA follows: TGTGCCAGCAGTGAAACGGCAGACGAGCAGTACTTC.

In its sample, this clone was seen a few times. The chain employs TRBV30 and TRBJ1-3; possibly TRBD1 for D (6 bases). This CDR3 is 14 amino acids long. Germline lookup yields CDR1 GTSNPN and CDR2 SVGIG (reference sequence). The CDR3 reads CGHGQTASGNTIYF. DNA of the CDR3: TGTGGCCATGGACAGACCGCCTCTGGAAACACCATATATTTT.

V is TRBV5-5 and J is TRBJ2-7; possible D gene TRBD1, 6 bases. With 0 bases removed from V and 3 bases from J, the gap between germline ends came to 13 bases. Germline loops: CDR1 SGHKS, CDR2 YYEKEE (reference sequence). This CDR3 has 15 residues. The CDR3 sequence: CASSLAPGELYEQYF. CDR3 bases: TGTGCCAGCAGCTTGGCTCCAGGGGAGCTCTACGAGCAGTACTTC.

The chain joins TRBV15 to TRBJ2-7, with TRBD1 identical over 7 bases. V dropped 5 bases and J dropped 5; count of bases not matched to a gene: 9. Germline CDR1 LNHNV, CDR2 YYDKDF (reference sequence). The CDR3 spans 14 residues. CDR3 in amino acids: CATSLTGTVHEQYF. The DNA for the CDR3 is TGTGCCACCAGCTTAACCGGGACAGTACACGAGCAGTACTTC.

The J gene is TRBJ1-2, the V gene TRBV7-9, with D unclear. CDR3 length: 13 residues. Germline V gene sequence: CDR1 SEHNR, CDR2 FQNEAQ (reference sequence). V gave up 1 base and J gave up 0 bases, with 3 bases separating them. CDR3 amino acids: CASSLGANYGYTF. Written as DNA, the CDR3 is TGTGCCAGCAGCTTAGGCGCTAACTATGGCTACACCTTC.

The chain joins TRBV29-1 to TRBJ2-3, with 7 bases matching TRBD1. Germline V CDR1 and CDR2: SQVTM, ANQGSEA. Trimming at V came to 4 bases and at J to 4 bases, leaving 8 bases not matched to a gene. The CDR3 length is 14 residues. The CDR3 reads CSVARQGQADTQYF. In DNA form, the CDR3 reads TGCAGCGTTGCCCGACAGGGTCAGGCAGATACGCAGTATTTT.

The chain is built from TRBV29-1 and TRBJ1-3; tentative D call: TRBD1 (6 bases). The length of the CDR3 is 12 residues. Between the trimmed V and J ends, which lost 3 bases and 4 bases, there was a span of 7 bases. CDR1 is SQVTM and CDR2 is ANQGSEA in the germline V gene. The chain's CDR3 is CSVDTGGNTIYF. In nucleotides, the CDR3 is TGCAGCGTTGACACAGGGGGAAACACCATATATTTT.

The V and J genes are TRBV5-1 and TRBJ1-5, with D hard to call. V was shortened by 0 bases and J by 4 bases, with 14 bases between the two germline ends. This CDR3 has 16 residues. Germline V lookup: CDR1 SGHRS, CDR2 YFSETQ. The CDR3 DNA sequence: TGCGCCAGCAGCTTGGAACGACGATCGGGGAATCAGCCCCAGCATTTT. Amino acids: CASSLERRSGNQPQHF.

J is TRBJ1-5 and V is TRBV6-5; D may be TRBD1 (5 bases). V lost 6 bases, J lost 9 bases, and 12 bases lay in between. Germline V gene lookup returns CDR1 MNHEY and CDR2 SVGAGI. The CDR3 contains 12 residues. The chain's CDR3 is CASSRTQGPQHF. In DNA, the CDR3 is TGTGCCAGCAGCCGGACCCAGGGGCCCCAGCATTTT.

V gene TRBV5-1 combines with J gene TRBJ2-2, with a tentative D call TRBD2 (5 bases). The CDR3 is 14 residues long. The V gene's germline CDR1 is SGHRS and CDR2 YFSETQ. V gave up 4 bases and J gave up 3 bases, with 10 bases separating them. CDR3 DNA: TGCGCCAGCAGCCACAAACTAGACACCGGGGAGCTGTTTTTT. Its translation is CASSHKLDTGELFF.

The V and J genes are TRBV11-2 and TRBJ1-2; D might be TRBD1 (6 bases). The CDR3 has 18 amino acids. V was cut by 5 bases and J by 8 bases, with 30 bases left in between. CDR1 is SGHAT and CDR2 is FQNNGV in the germline V gene. The CDR3 sequence: CASSPGQFSDLRFWGYTF. The CDR3 DNA sequence: TGTGCCAGCAGCCCCGGACAGTTTTCCGATCTCCGCTTTTGGGGCTACACCTTC.

V usage is TRBV7-2 and J usage is TRBJ1-6; D gene ambiguous. Trimming pared 3 bases from V and 7 bases from J, leaving 10 bases between. The CDR3 spans 14 residues. Per the germline V gene, CDR1 is SGHTA and CDR2 is FQGNSA. The CDR3 region has the DNA TGTGCCAGCAGCTTTAACATAGACAATTCACCCCTCCACTTT. This gives the protein CASSFNIDNSPLHF.

This clone has a single count. The chain joins TRBV27 to TRBJ2-7, with 12 nucleotides matching TRBD2. The CDR3 sequence is 15 residues long. Germline V gives CDR1 MNHEY, CDR2 SMNVEV (reference sequence). The V gene end was trimmed by 5 bases and the J gene end by 7 bases; junction bases not matched to a gene: 9. The CDR3 loop reads CASSPPGLAGEEQYF. In DNA, the CDR3 is TGTGCCAGCAGTCCTCCGGGACTAGCGGGTGAAGAGCAGTACTTC.

The genes are TRBV28 and TRBJ2-2; tentatively, D is TRBD2 (6 bases). CDR1 is MDHEN and CDR2 is SYDVKM in the germline V gene. The V and J ends lost 8 bases and 5 bases respectively, with 9 bases between them. The CDR3 consists of 12 residues. The CDR3 DNA follows: TGTGCCAGCTCGGGAGTAACCGGGGAGCTGTTTTTT. This codes for CASSGVTGELFF.

This chain uses TRBV6-5 with TRBJ2-2, with TRBD1 identical over 8 bases. Looked up from germline, CDR1 is MNHEY and CDR2 is SVGAGI. J was trimmed by 0 bases and V by 5 bases; bases with no gene match: 2. This CDR3 region has 15 residues. Here the CDR3 DNA reads TGTGCCAGCAGTCTACAGGGGGCGAACACCGGGGAGCTGTTTTTT. This codes for CASSLQGANTGELFF.

The chain combines TRBV7-9 with TRBJ2-2; 8 bases line up with TRBD2. CDR3 size: 17 residues. V lost 0 bases to trimming and J lost 3 bases; unmatched junction nucleotides: 6. Germline values: CDR1 SEHNR, CDR2 FQNEAQ (reference sequence). CDR3 sequence reads: CASSLAVTSDYTGELFF. CDR3 DNA: TGTGCCAGCAGCTTAGCCGTGACTAGCGACTACACCGGGGAGCTGTTTTTT.

The genes are TRBV15 and TRBJ1-2; no clear D. From germline, CDR1 is LNHNV and CDR2 YYDKDF (reference sequence). Trimming took off 1 base at V and 14 bases at J, with 20 bases between the two ends. This CDR3 contains 14 residues. The DNA for the CDR3 is TGTGCCACCAGCAGAGCTGGGCAGGCCTCGGGCGGGACCTTC. Translating gives CATSRAGQASGGTF.

This chain links TRBV27 with TRBJ2-3; D possibly matches TRBD1 or TRBD2 (5 bases each). The CDR3 consists of 17 residues. CDR1 is MNHEY, CDR2 SMNVEV, per germline (reference sequence). The V end was cut by 4 bases, the J end by 3 bases, with 20 bases between. The CDR3 loop is CASSSNRDRDSTDTQYF. CDR3 DNA sequence: TGTGCCAGCAGTTCCAACCGGGACCGAGACTCTACAGATACGCAGTATTTT.

The chain links TRBV10-2 to TRBJ2-2; D is undetermined. The CDR3 length is 10 residues. Germline V gene lookup returns CDR1 WSHSY and CDR2 SAAADI. Trimming took off 6 bases at V and 6 bases at J, with 2 bases between the two ends. The CDR3 coding sequence is TGCGCCAGCAGAGCCGGGGAGCTGTTTTTT. Protein sequence: CASRAGELFF.